This T cell receptor beta chain derives from a study of cytomegalovirus exposure and HLA in healthy donors. Study observations and caveats: Per a later analysis, HLA-associated TCR beta chains showed more clonal expansion than other, equally common TCR beta chains. The likely origin of a cluster of highly shared sequence variants was a sequencing artifact.

The CDR3 contains 14 residues. CDR1 is MNHEY and CDR2 is SMNVEV in the germline V gene (reference sequence). Trimming cost V 2 bases and J 8 bases, with 15 bases left between them. With regard to this clone: Antigen: not known.

The PCR contained 60 Vbeta and 13 Jbeta primers. TCRdb keeps only in-frame clones here, not all; method: immunoSEQ multiplex PCR. The sample lists almost 200,000 clones, roughly four fifths occurring once. The TCR was taken from a man aged 30 to 39 in good health and CMV-seronegative. The V gene is TRBV27, the J gene TRBJ1-1, with unresolved D. The sequenced material came from PBMCs. CDR3 loop: CASSLPGRPNEAFF. The CDR3 DNA reads as TGTGCCAGCAGTTTACCAGGCAGGCCAAACGAAGCTTTCTTT.